One T cell receptor (beta chain) is described in this entry. Its antigen remains unidentified. No base quality values were provided; no much bigger clone lies one nucleotide off. The data were taken from a study of shared clonotypes between healthy human individuals (dated by TCRdb to the early 2020s). For the wider study: Three men and a couple of women, aged 18 to 49 years, made up the cohort. Different laboratories and diverse techniques were used to prepare libraries and sequence TCR repertoires, to increase sequencing depth and limit assay-specific biases. Each donor's leukapheresis produced roughly between about 0.8 and 10 billion PBMCs. The study deeply sequenced blood TCR repertoires of about 5 healthy adults to estimate repertoire size and the extent of clonotype sharing between individuals. For each donor, CD4 naive and CD4 memory were each given three plates, CD8 naive was given two plates, and CD8 memory was given one plate.

From the cysteine through the phenylalanine, the CDR3 covers 14 amino acids. Only the CDR3 DNA stays, 42 bases, in frame from base 1. Per the germline V gene (reference sequence), WNHNN is the CDR1 and SYGVQD is the CDR2. Trimming leaves V shorter by 2 bases and J shorter by 8 bases, with the junction holding 6 bases beyond the gene matches. Using the deep immunoSEQ assay, multiplex PCR amplified TCR CDR3 regions from genomic DNA. For each cell subset, the extracted genomic DNA was distributed evenly across all wells of several immunoSEQ 96-well plates, and each plate served as one replicate. For sorted subsets, each replicate PCR was loaded with approximately 200 ng genomic DNA, equivalent to about 30,000 T cell genomes. Purified libraries were measured with a Qubit 3.0 fluorometer, size-checked on a Bioanalyzer 2100, and measured again with the KAPA Library Quantification kit. Every immunoSEQ 96-well plate was sequenced on a dedicated single-read 150-cycle Illumina NextSeq 550 flow cell. Concerning the study's data processing: Because only junctional sequences without quality scores were contained in the immunoSEQ output, filtering matching that applied to full-length reads could not be performed. Sequences were annotated with PyIR, a Python wrapper for IgBLAST v1.9, using IMGT germline references to assign V/J genes and CDR3. Any read was removed if the V/J assignment was weak (E-value above 1e-6), the CDR3 was missing, or the read contained stop codons, out-of-frame junctions, or ambiguous translated residues. V3J clonotypes were defined by identical inferred V gene, J gene, and CDR3 amino acid sequence. The percentage overlap between two repertoires was calculated by dividing the number of shared unique clonotypes by the size of the smaller repertoire. Three approaches were used to assess repertoire richness: RTK rarefaction, the Chao1 estimator, and Recon v2.1 estimates of unobserved clonotypes. Generation probabilities were computed with OLGA for all TCRbeta clonotypes obtained by the gDNA method from several donors. TCRdb retrieved this table from immuneACCESS and kept in-frame rearrangements only. Not all clones are present; in checked studies, unresolved V genes account for under half, and no reason is known for the remainder. The V and J calls and clone size come from that table; D and trimming were worked out from the DNA. The sample table lists around 2,000,000 clones, around 96% of them with a count of one. 1.2% of the sample is held by the ten biggest clonotypes.

Points the paper makes about the study in general: Because the study included a small number of donors, the genetic and exposure-history diversity represented was limited. When several donors were compared, the shared fraction of clonotypes was approximately 5% for naive CD4, around 3.5% for naive CD8, 2.3% for memory CD4, and 0.35% to 0.4% for memory CD8. Based on pairwise subsampling, the degree of clonotype sharing among donors was expected to be affected by sequencing depth. Rarefaction of sorted-subset datasets indicated incomplete sequencing despite the large sequencing depth. Naive subsets generally had larger estimated clonotype richness than memory subsets. Compared with non-shared clonotypes, clonotypes shared by all four sorted-subset donors had higher generation probabilities. Sampling was restricted to blood, and TCR repertoires in tissue are likely to differ from TCR repertoires in blood.

CD8 naive samples consisted of CD45RO-negative cells that were positively selected for CCR7, yielding a CD45RA+CCR7+ population without TemRA cells. Healthy HIV-negative adults with no recently reported acute infections or vaccinations were included as donors. Only Caucasian adults living in Nashville, Tennessee, USA were represented among the donors. Blood was collected by leukapheresis, and PBMCs were isolated by Ficoll-Histopaque density gradient centrifugation and then cryopreserved in liquid nitrogen vapor phase. Purity and quantity of every magnetically sorted T cell population were checked by analytical flow cytometry. Genomic DNA was isolated from each sorted fraction and quantified by UV absorbance on a Nanodrop 2000c.

This sequence was found in a man aged 18 to 29 in good health. The chain is assembled from TRBV10-1 and TRBJ2-1; 7 central nucleotides agree with TRBD2. What was sequenced was naive CD8+ T cells sorted from blood. The cell subset or site label here, explained by the study, means: CD45RA+CCR7+. The CDR3 protein: CASSEGQGGDEQFF. The nucleotide sequence reads TGCGCCAGCAGTGAGGGGCAGGGAGGGGATGAGCAGTTCTTC.